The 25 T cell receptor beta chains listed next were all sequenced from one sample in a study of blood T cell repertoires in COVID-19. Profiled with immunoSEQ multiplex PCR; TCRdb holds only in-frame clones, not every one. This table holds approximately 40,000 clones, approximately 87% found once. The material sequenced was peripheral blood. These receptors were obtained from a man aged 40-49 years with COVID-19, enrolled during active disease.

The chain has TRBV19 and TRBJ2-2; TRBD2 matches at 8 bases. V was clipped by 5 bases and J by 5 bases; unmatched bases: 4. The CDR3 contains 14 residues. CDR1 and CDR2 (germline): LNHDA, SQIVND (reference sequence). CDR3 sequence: CASSSRLATGELFF. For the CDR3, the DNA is TGTGCCAGTAGTTCTCGACTAGCGACCGGGGAGCTGTTTTTT.

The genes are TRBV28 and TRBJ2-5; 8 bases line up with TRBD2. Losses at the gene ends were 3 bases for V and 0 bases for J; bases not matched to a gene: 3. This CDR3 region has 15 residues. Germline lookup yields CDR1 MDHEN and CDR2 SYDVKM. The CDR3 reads CASSFGREDQETQYF. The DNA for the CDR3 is TGTGCCAGCAGTTTTGGGCGGGAGGACCAAGAGACCCAGTACTTC.

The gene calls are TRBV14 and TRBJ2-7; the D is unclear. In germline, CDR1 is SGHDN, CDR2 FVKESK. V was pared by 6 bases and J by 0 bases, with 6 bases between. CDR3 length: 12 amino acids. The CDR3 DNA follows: TGTGCCAGCAGTCGCGACTCCTACGAGCAGTACTTC. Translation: CASSRDSYEQYF.

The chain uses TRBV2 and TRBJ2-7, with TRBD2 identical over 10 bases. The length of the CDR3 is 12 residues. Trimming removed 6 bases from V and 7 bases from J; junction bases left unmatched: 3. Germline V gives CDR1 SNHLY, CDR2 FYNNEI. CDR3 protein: CASRASGSEQYF. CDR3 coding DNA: TGTGCCAGCAGGGCTAGCGGGAGTGAGCAGTACTTC.

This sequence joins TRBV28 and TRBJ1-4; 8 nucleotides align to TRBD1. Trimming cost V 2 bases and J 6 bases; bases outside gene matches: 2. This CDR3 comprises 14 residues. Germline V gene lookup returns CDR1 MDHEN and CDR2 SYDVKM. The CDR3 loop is CASSLQGADEKLFF. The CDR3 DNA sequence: TGTGCCAGCAGTTTACAGGGGGCCGATGAAAAACTGTTTTTT. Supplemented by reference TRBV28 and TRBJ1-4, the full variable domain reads DVKVTQSSRYLVKRTGEKVFLECVQDMDHENMFWYRQDPGLGLRLIYFSYDVKMKEKGDIPEGYSVSREKKERFSLILESASTNQTSMYLCASSLQGADEKLFFGSGTQLSVL.

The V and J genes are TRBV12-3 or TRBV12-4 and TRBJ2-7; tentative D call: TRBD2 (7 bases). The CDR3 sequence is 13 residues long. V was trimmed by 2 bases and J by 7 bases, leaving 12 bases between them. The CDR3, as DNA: TGTGCCAGCAGTTTATGGGAGGGGGGTGAGCAGTACTTC. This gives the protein CASSLWEGGEQYF.

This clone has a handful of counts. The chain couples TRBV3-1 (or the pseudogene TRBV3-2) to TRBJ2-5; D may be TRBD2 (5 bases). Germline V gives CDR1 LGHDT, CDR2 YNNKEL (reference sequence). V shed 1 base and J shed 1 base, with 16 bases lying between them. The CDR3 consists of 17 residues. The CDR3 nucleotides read TGTGCCAGCAGCCAAGGTCCGCTAGCTGTCACCCAAGAGACCCAGTACTTC. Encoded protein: CASSQGPLAVTQETQYF.

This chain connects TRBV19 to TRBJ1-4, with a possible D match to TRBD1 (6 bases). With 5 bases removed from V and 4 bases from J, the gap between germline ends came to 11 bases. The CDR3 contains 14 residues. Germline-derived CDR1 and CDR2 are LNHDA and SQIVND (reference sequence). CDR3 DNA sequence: TGTGCCAGTAGTCCGACAGGAAATAATGAAAAACTGTTTTTT. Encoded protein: CASSPTGNNEKLFF.

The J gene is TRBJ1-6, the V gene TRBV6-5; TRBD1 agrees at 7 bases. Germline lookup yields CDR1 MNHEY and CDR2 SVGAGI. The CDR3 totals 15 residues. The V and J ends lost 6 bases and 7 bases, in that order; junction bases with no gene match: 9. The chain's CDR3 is CASREGAGINSPLHF. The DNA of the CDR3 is TGTGCCAGCAGGGAGGGGGCAGGCATCAATTCACCCCTCCACTTT.

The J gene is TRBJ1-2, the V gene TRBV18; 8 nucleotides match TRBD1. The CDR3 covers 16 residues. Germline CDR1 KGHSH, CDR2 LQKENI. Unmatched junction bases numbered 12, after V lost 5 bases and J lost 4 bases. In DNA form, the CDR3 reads TGTGCCAGCTCAGGGACAGGTCCTCCATCCAGCTATGGCTACACCTTC. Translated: CASSGTGPPSSYGYTF.

CDR3 sequence reads: CASSEIQEANEKLFF. CDR3 sequence (DNA): TGTGCCAGTAGTGAAATACAGGAAGCTAATGAAAAACTGTTTTTT. This chain links TRBV19 with TRBJ1-4, with a weak D call TRBD1 (5 bases). The CDR3 is made up of 15 amino acids. Germline assignment: CDR1 LNHDA and CDR2 SQIVND (reference sequence). Trimming took off 5 bases at V and 3 bases at J, with 13 bases between the two ends.

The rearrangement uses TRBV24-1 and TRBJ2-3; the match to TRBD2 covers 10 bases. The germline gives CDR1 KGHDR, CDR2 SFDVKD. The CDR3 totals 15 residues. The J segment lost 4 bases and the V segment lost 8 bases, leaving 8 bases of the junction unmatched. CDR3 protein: CATTWGTSEADTQYF. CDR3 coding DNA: TGTGCCACCACTTGGGGGACTAGCGAGGCAGATACGCAGTATTTT.

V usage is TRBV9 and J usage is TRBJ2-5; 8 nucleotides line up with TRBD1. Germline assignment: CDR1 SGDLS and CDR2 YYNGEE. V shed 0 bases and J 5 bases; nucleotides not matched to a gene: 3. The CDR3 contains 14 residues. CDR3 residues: CASSVAWTGETQYF. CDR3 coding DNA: TGTGCCAGCAGCGTAGCGTGGACAGGGGAGACCCAGTACTTC. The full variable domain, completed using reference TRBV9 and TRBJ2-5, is DSGVTQTPKHLITATGQRVTLRCSPRSGDLSVYWYQQSLDQGLQFLIQYYNGEERAKGNILERFSAQQFPDLHSELNLSSLELGDSALYFCASSVAWTGETQYFGPGTRLLVL.

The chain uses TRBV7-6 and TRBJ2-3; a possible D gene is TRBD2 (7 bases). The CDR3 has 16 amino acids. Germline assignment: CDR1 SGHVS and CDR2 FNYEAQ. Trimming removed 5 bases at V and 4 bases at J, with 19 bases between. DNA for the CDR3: TGTGCCAGCAGCCTAGGGACACCGGGGGGCCCAGATACGCAGTATTTT. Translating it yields CASSLGTPGGPDTQYF.

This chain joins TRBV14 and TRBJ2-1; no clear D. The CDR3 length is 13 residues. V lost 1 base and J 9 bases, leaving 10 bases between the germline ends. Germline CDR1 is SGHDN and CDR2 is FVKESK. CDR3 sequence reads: CASSQGRQFEQFF. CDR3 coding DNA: TGTGCCAGCAGCCAAGGGCGGCAATTTGAGCAGTTCTTC. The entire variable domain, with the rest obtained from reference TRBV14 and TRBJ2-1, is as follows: EAGVTQFPSHSVIEKGQTVTLRCDPISGHDNLYWYRRVMGKEIKFLLHFVKESKQDESGMPNNRFLAERTGGTYSTLKVQPAELEDSGVYFCASSQGRQFEQFFGPGTRLTVL.

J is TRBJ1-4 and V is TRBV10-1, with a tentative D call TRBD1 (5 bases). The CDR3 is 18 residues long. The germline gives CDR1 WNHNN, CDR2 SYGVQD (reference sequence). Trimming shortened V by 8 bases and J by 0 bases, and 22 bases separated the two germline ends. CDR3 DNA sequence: TGCGCCAGCCGATTCATAGGGGTAGTTATTGCAACTAATGAAAAACTGTTTTTT. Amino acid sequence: CASRFIGVVIATNEKLFF.

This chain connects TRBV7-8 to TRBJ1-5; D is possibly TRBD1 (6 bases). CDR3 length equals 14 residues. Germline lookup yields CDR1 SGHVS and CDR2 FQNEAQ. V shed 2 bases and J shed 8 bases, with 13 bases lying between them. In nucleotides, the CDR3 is TGTGCCAGCAGCTTAACAGGGACCTCGGAGCCCCAGCATTTT. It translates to CASSLTGTSEPQHF.

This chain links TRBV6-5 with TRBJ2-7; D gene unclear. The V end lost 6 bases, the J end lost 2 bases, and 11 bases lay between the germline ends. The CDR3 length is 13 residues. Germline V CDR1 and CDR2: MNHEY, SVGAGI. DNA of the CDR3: TGTGCCAGCAGGAACAGCCCGACCTACGAGCAGTACTTC. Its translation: CASRNSPTYEQYF.

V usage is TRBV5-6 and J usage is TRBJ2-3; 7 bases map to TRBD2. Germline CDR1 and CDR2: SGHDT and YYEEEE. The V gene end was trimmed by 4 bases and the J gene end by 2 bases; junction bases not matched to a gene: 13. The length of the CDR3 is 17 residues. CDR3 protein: CASSGGEGTDYTDTQYF. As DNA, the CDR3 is TGTGCCAGCAGCGGAGGGGAGGGCACGGACTACACAGATACGCAGTATTTT. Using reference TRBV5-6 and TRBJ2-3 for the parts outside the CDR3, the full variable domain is DAGVTQSPTHLIKTRGQQVTLRCSPKSGHDTVSWYQQALGQGPQFIFQYYEEEERQRGNFPDRFSGHQFPNYSSELNVNALLLGDSALYLCASSGGEGTDYTDTQYFGPGTRLTVL.

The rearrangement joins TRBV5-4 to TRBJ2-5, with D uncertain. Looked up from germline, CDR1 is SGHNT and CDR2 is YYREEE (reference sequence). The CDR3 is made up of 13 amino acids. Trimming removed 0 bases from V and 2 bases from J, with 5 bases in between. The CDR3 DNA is TGTGCCAGCAGCTTGGGGCAGCAAGAGACCCAGTACTTC. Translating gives CASSLGQQETQYF.

CDR3 amino acids: CASTLGTGGNQPQHF. CDR3 DNA sequence: TGTGCCAGTACCCTGGGGACAGGGGGCAATCAGCCCCAGCATTTT. The chain carries TRBV19 and TRBJ1-5; TRBD1 aligns across 10 bases. The CDR3 has 15 amino acids. V shed 7 bases and J 2 bases; nucleotides not matched to a gene: 5. CDR1 and CDR2 from the germline V gene are LNHDA and SQIVND (reference sequence).

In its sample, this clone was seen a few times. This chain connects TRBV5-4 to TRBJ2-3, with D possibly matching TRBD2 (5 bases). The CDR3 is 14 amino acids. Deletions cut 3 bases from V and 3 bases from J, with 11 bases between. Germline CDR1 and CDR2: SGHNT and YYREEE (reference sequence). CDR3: CASSSKLGTDTQYF. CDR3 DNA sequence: TGTGCCAGCAGCTCCAAACTAGGGACAGATACGCAGTATTTT.

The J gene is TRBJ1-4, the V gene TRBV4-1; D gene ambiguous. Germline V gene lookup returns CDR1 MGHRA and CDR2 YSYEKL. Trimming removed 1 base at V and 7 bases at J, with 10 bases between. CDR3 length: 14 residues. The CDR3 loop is CASSQALWSEKLFF. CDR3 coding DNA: TGCGCCAGCAGCCAAGCGTTGTGGAGTGAAAAACTGTTTTTT.

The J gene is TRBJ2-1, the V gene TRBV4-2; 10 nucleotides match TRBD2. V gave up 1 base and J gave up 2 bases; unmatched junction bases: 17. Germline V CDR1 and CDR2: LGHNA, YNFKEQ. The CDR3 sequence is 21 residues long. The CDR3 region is CASSQGAVSGGARSPYNEQFF. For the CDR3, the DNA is TGTGCCAGCAGCCAAGGAGCGGTCAGCGGGGGGGCCCGGAGTCCCTACAATGAGCAGTTCTTC.

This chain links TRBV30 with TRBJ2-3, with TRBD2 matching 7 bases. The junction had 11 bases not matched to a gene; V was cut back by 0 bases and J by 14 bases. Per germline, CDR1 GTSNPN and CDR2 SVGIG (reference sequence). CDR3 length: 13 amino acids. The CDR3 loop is CAWSVGRTSLLYF. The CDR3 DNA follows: TGTGCCTGGAGTGTGGGGAGGACTAGTCTTCTGTATTTT.